A selection of T cell receptor beta chains follows, all from one sample in a study of cytomegalovirus exposure and HLA in healthy donors. The repertoire was sequenced with immunoSEQ multiplex PCR; TCRdb's copy has only in-frame clones and lacks some. In the table there are about 150,000 clones, about 75% of which are singletons. Sequencing was done on a sample of PBMCs. The receptors were sampled from a young woman in good health and CMV-seronegative. Both conserved end residues are part of each CDR3. A D gene is named only where the DNA matches it firmly. Some rows mark clone size as missing; the rest say once, few, many or name a class of expanded clone.

clone size: -
D gene: -
J gene: TRBJ1-1
V gene: TRBV11-2
CDR3 DNA: TGTGCCAGCAGCTTAGTACCTGGGGCAAGCACTGAAGCTTTCTTT
CDR3 protein: CASSLVPGASTEAFF

clone size: -
D gene: TRBD1
J gene: TRBJ1-1
V gene: TRBV11-2
CDR3 DNA: TGTGCCAGCAGCCCCCGGGGACAGGGTAGCGGTGAAGCTTTCTTT
CDR3 protein: CASSPRGQGSGEAFF

clone size: few
D gene: -
J gene: TRBJ1-3
V gene: TRBV6-1
CDR3 DNA: TGTGCCAGCAGTGGCGGGAATTCGGGAAACACCATATATTTT
CDR3 protein: CASSGGNSGNTIYF

clone size: -
D gene: -
J gene: TRBJ1-1
V gene: TRBV30
CDR3 DNA: TGTGCCTGGACCCGTCCCGGGGGGGCCACTGAAGCTTTCTTT
CDR3 protein: CAWTRPGGATEAFF

clone size: -
D gene: -
J gene: TRBJ1-2
V gene: TRBV27
CDR3 DNA: TGTGCCAGCAAAGAGACACTTAGGATGTATGGCTACACCTTC
CDR3 protein: CASKETLRMYGYTF

clone size: -
D gene: TRBD1
J gene: TRBJ1-4
V gene: TRBV5-4
CDR3 DNA: TGTGCCAGCAGCTTGGGACAGGGGGGGGGTGAAAAACTGTTTTTT
CDR3 protein: CASSLGQGGGEKLFF

clone size: few
D gene: TRBD1
J gene: TRBJ1-1
V gene: TRBV10-3
CDR3 DNA: TGTGCCATCAGAGTGGGGCAGGGGGACACTGAAGCTTTCTTT
CDR3 protein: CAIRVGQGDTEAFF

clone size: -
D gene: -
J gene: TRBJ1-4
V gene: TRBV30
CDR3 DNA: TGTGCCTGGAGCCGGGGGGACTTGGACGAAAAACTGTTTTTT
CDR3 protein: CAWSRGDLDEKLFF

clone size: -
D gene: TRBD2
J gene: TRBJ2-5
V gene: TRBV11-2
CDR3 DNA: TGTGCCAGCAGCTTAGCTCTAGCGGGGGGAAACCAAGAGACCCAGTACTTC
CDR3 protein: CASSLALAGGNQETQYF

clone size: -
D gene: TRBD1
J gene: TRBJ2-5
V gene: TRBV5-1
CDR3 DNA: TGCGCCAGCAGACAGGGGAGCGAGGAGACCCAGTACTTC
CDR3 protein: CASRQGSEETQYF

clone size: -
D gene: -
J gene: TRBJ2-2
V gene: TRBV7-3
CDR3 DNA: TGTGCCAGCAGGGAGGGAAGGACCGGGGAGCTGTTTTTT
CDR3 protein: CASREGRTGELFF

clone size: -
D gene: TRBD1
J gene: TRBJ1-1
V gene: TRBV6-1
CDR3 DNA: TGTGCCAGCAGTGAAAGGGGACAGGGAGGCACTGAAGCTTTCTTT
CDR3 protein: CASSERGQGGTEAFF

clone size: -
D gene: -
J gene: TRBJ1-1
V gene: TRBV5-8
CDR3 DNA: TGTGCCAGCAGCCCGCTAGGGACAGAAGCTTTCTTT
CDR3 protein: CASSPLGTEAFF

clone size: -
D gene: TRBD2
J gene: TRBJ2-1
V gene: TRBV5-4
CDR3 DNA: TGTGCCAGCAGCTCGAGCGGGGGGTCTTACAATGAGCAGTTCTTC
CDR3 protein: CASSSSGGSYNEQFF

clone size: -
D gene: -
J gene: TRBJ1-1
V gene: TRBV7-3
CDR3 DNA: TGTGCCAGCAGCTTAAAGGGAGGTCACACTGAAGCTTTCTTT
CDR3 protein: CASSLKGGHTEAFF

clone size: few
D gene: TRBD1
J gene: TRBJ1-2
V gene: TRBV18
CDR3 DNA: TGTGCCAGCTGGACAGGAGGGACTAACTATGGCTACACCTTC
CDR3 protein: CASWTGGTNYGYTF

clone size: -
D gene: -
J gene: TRBJ2-5
V gene: TRBV5-1
CDR3 DNA: TGCGCCAGCAGCCCTCCCCTGGGGGGAGGCCAAGAGACCCAGTACTTC
CDR3 protein: CASSPPLGGGQETQYF

clone size: -
D gene: TRBD2
J gene: TRBJ2-2
V gene: TRBV7-3
CDR3 DNA: TGTGCCAGCAGCCCGACTAGCGGGGGGGAGGGCACCGGGGAGCTGTTTTTT
CDR3 protein: CASSPTSGGEGTGELFF

clone size: -
D gene: TRBD1
J gene: TRBJ1-4
V gene: TRBV4-1
CDR3 DNA: TGCGCCAGCAGCCTCTTCGGGACAGTTAATGAAAAACTGTTTTTT
CDR3 protein: CASSLFGTVNEKLFF

clone size: -
D gene: TRBD1
J gene: TRBJ2-1
V gene: TRBV27
CDR3 DNA: TGTGCCAGCAGTTTAGGAGGACAGGGAAATGAGCAGTTCTTC
CDR3 protein: CASSLGGQGNEQFF

clone size: -
D gene: -
J gene: TRBJ2-5
V gene: TRBV5-8
CDR3 DNA: TGTGCCAGCAGGGAGATCCAAGAGACCCAGTACTTC
CDR3 protein: CASREIQETQYF

clone size: -
D gene: -
J gene: TRBJ1-2
V gene: TRBV5-6
CDR3 DNA: TGTGCCAGCAGCTTGGGGCAGGGCAACTATGGCTACACCTTC
CDR3 protein: CASSLGQGNYGYTF

clone size: -
D gene: -
J gene: TRBJ1-4
V gene: TRBV5-4
CDR3 DNA: TGTGCCAGCAGCGCGTCGGGCAGGGGTGAAAAACTGTTTTTT
CDR3 protein: CASSASGRGEKLFF

clone size: -
D gene: -
J gene: TRBJ2-1
V gene: TRBV29-1
CDR3 DNA: TGCAGCGTTTCGGGGAATGAGCAGTTCTTC
CDR3 protein: CSVSGNEQFF

clone size: -
D gene: TRBD1
J gene: TRBJ1-5
V gene: TRBV9
CDR3 DNA: TGTGCCAGCAGCGCCGTGGACAGGGACCAGCCCCAGCATTTT
CDR3 protein: CASSAVDRDQPQHF

clone size: -
D gene: TRBD1
J gene: TRBJ2-7
V gene: TRBV27
CDR3 DNA: TGTGCCAGCAGTTTAGGACATCCGGGACAGGGGGTCGAGCAGTACTTC
CDR3 protein: CASSLGHPGQGVEQYF

clone size: -
D gene: TRBD1
J gene: TRBJ1-1
V gene: TRBV10-3
CDR3 DNA: TGTGCCATCAGTAATCCCGGGACAGGGGTCACTGAAGCTTTCTTT
CDR3 protein: CAISNPGTGVTEAFF

clone size: -
D gene: -
J gene: TRBJ2-7
V gene: TRBV27
CDR3 DNA: TGTGCCAGCAGTTTTCAGGGGGGCTACGAGCAGTACTTC
CDR3 protein: CASSFQGGYEQYF

clone size: once
D gene: TRBD1
J gene: TRBJ1-2
V gene: TRBV4-2
CDR3 DNA: TGTGCCAGCAGCCAAAGCCCGGGGACAGGCGGAAAAGCTTACTATGGCTACACCTTC
CDR3 protein: CASSQSPGTGGKAYYGYTF

clone size: -
D gene: TRBD1
J gene: TRBJ1-1
V gene: TRBV6-1
CDR3 DNA: TGTGCCAGCAGCCTTGGAGGGACAGGGAGGACTGAAGCTTTCTTT
CDR3 protein: CASSLGGTGRTEAFF

clone size: -
D gene: -
J gene: TRBJ1-2
V gene: TRBV6-5
CDR3 DNA: TGTGCCAGCAGTTACTCACCCGGGTATGGGGCTGGCTACACCTTC
CDR3 protein: CASSYSPGYGAGYTF

clone size: -
D gene: -
J gene: TRBJ2-2
V gene: TRBV2
CDR3 DNA: TGTGCCAGAAACTCACCCGGGACTCTGGAAACCGGGGAGCTGTTTTTT
CDR3 protein: CARNSPGTLETGELFF

clone size: once
D gene: -
J gene: TRBJ1-4
V gene: TRBV5-1
CDR3 DNA: TGCGCCAGCAGCTTGATAGGAGCCGGGGATGAAAAACTGTTTTTT
CDR3 protein: CASSLIGAGDEKLFF

clone size: -
D gene: -
J gene: TRBJ1-5
V gene: TRBV4-1
CDR3 DNA: TGCGCCAGCAGCCAAGGAGAGCGGGCCATAAATCAGCCCCAGCATTTT
CDR3 protein: CASSQGERAINQPQHF

clone size: -
D gene: TRBD2
J gene: TRBJ2-1
V gene: TRBV7-3
CDR3 DNA: TGTGCCAGCAGCCCCTACGGGGGGACCTACAATGAGCAGTTCTTC
CDR3 protein: CASSPYGGTYNEQFF

clone size: -
D gene: -
J gene: TRBJ1-2
V gene: TRBV5-4
CDR3 DNA: TGTGCCAGCAGCCACAGGATTGGGACACCTAACTATGGCTACACCTTC
CDR3 protein: CASSHRIGTPNYGYTF

clone size: -
D gene: TRBD1
J gene: TRBJ1-3
V gene: TRBV29-1
CDR3 DNA: TGCAGCGTTGTAGACAGGGGGTCTGGAAACACCATATATTTT
CDR3 protein: CSVVDRGSGNTIYF

clone size: -
D gene: -
J gene: TRBJ1-5
V gene: TRBV7-8
CDR3 DNA: TGTGCCAGCAGCCTAGACTATAGCAATCAGCCCCAGCATTTT
CDR3 protein: CASSLDYSNQPQHF

clone size: -
D gene: -
J gene: TRBJ1-1
V gene: TRBV29-1
CDR3 DNA: TGCAGCGTTGCCCGGTATAACACTGAAGCTTTCTTT
CDR3 protein: CSVARYNTEAFF

clone size: once
D gene: -
J gene: TRBJ1-5
V gene: TRBV7-2
CDR3 DNA: TGTGCCAGCAGCCACATCACTGGGGTTGGACTTGAGCAGCCCCAGCATTTT
CDR3 protein: CASSHITGVGLEQPQHF

clone size: -
D gene: -
J gene: TRBJ1-2
V gene: TRBV7-9
CDR3 DNA: TGTGCCAGCAGCTTAGATACCGGTGGCTACACCTTC
CDR3 protein: CASSLDTGGYTF

clone size: few
D gene: -
J gene: TRBJ1-1
V gene: TRBV30
CDR3 DNA: TGTGCCTGGACCCTTAACACTGAAGCTTTCTTT
CDR3 protein: CAWTLNTEAFF

clone size: few
D gene: TRBD1
J gene: TRBJ2-5
V gene: TRBV2
CDR3 DNA: TGTGCCAGCAGGTCCGGGACAGGGGGCGCGGAGACCCAGTACTTC
CDR3 protein: CASRSGTGGAETQYF

clone size: few
D gene: -
J gene: TRBJ1-6
V gene: TRBV5-4
CDR3 DNA: TGTGCCAGCAGCCAACCATACAGGGATTCACCCCTCCACTTT
CDR3 protein: CASSQPYRDSPLHF

clone size: few
D gene: TRBD1
J gene: TRBJ1-2
V gene: TRBV7-9
CDR3 DNA: TGTTCCAGCAGCTTAGCCTTGACAGGGGGAAGCTATGGCTACACCTTC
CDR3 protein: CSSSLALTGGSYGYTF

clone size: -
D gene: -
J gene: TRBJ1-5
V gene: TRBV4-1
CDR3 DNA: TGCGCCAGCAGCCCCGAACGGACATATAGCAATCAGCCCCAGCATTTT
CDR3 protein: CASSPERTYSNQPQHF

clone size: -
D gene: TRBD2
J gene: TRBJ2-2
V gene: TRBV9
CDR3 DNA: TGTGCCAGCAGCCTCAGTGGGGCTAGCGGGCCTGCCAACACCGGGGAGCTGTTTTTT
CDR3 protein: CASSLSGASGPANTGELFF

clone size: -
D gene: -
J gene: TRBJ1-4
V gene: TRBV6-1
CDR3 DNA: TGTGCCAGCAGTGAGGCTCCGGGTGAAAAACTGTTTTTT
CDR3 protein: CASSEAPGEKLFF

clone size: -
D gene: -
J gene: TRBJ2-7
V gene: TRBV10-3
CDR3 DNA: TGTGCCATCAGAGGGGCCACCTACGAGCAGTACTTC
CDR3 protein: CAIRGATYEQYF